The rows below give T cell receptor beta chains drawn from one sample of a study of early T cells in non-severe SARS-CoV-2 infection. A single record per CDR3 protein comes from TCRdb applying MiXCR to the 5' RACE reads. This table holds about 40,000 distinct CDR3 sequences, around 4.5% found once. The sample comprised whole blood. The receptors were sampled from an adult who was a healthcare worker with PCR-confirmed SARS-CoV-2 infection or an uninfected control (not recorded which). Both conserved end residues are part of each CDR3. D genes are given only for firm matches. Not every row has a clone size; where given, it reads once, few, many or a size class.

J gene,clone size,D gene,V gene,CDR3 protein,CDR3 DNA
TRBJ1-5,few,.,TRBV20-1,CSAGGYSNQPQHF,TGCAGTGCTGGGGGTTATAGCAATCAGCCCCAGCATTTT
TRBJ1-2,many,TRBD1,TRBV7-2,CASSLGTGSPTNYGYTF,TGTGCCAGCAGCTTGGGGACAGGGTCCCCGACTAACTATGGCTACACCTTC
TRBJ1-1,many,.,TRBV28,CASTETAGRRTEAFF,TGTGCCAGCACAGAGACTGCAGGTAGAAGGACTGAAGCTTTCTTT
TRBJ2-2,many,TRBD1,TRBV6-5,CASRLGTGYTGELFF,TGTGCCAGCAGACTCGGGACAGGGTATACCGGGGAGCTGTTTTTT
TRBJ1-3,.,.,TRBV27,CASSFHAVCPGNTIYF,TGTGCCAGCAGTTTCCATGCCGTCTGCCCTGGAAACACCATATATTTT
TRBJ2-4,.,.,TRBV27,CASSAGSLAKNIQYF,TGTGCCAGCAGCGCAGGGAGCTTAGCCAAAAACATTCAGTACTTC
TRBJ2-2,many,.,TRBV7-3,CASSPGTANTGELFF,TGTGCCAGCAGCCCCGGGACGGCGAACACCGGGGAGCTGTTTTTT
TRBJ2-1,.,.,TRBV28,CASSLTFSGAYNEQFF,TGTGCCAGCAGTTTAACTTTCAGCGGAGCCTACAATGAGCAGTTCTTC
TRBJ2-7,many,TRBD2,TRBV18,CASSPSAGGYEQYF,TGTGCCAGCTCACCTTCAGCGGGGGGCTACGAGCAGTACTTC
TRBJ2-5,many,TRBD2,TRBV6-6,CASSSSGAAETQYF,TGTGCCAGCAGTTCTAGCGGGGCTGCGGAGACCCAGTACTTC
TRBJ2-3,many,.,TRBV18,CASSGDFPDTQYF,TGTGCCAGCTCAGGGGACTTTCCCGATACGCAGTATTTT
TRBJ1-1,few,.,TRBV9,CASSVGYYTEAFF,TGTGCCAGCAGCGTGGGGTACTACACTGAAGCTTTCTTT
TRBJ2-1,.,.,TRBV29-1,CSVELWTGGFLDSYNEQFF,TGCAGCGTTGAATTGTGGACAGGAGGGTTTTTGGACTCCTACAATGAGCAGTTCTTC
TRBJ2-5,few,.,TRBV19,CASSIQGSAQETQYF,TGTGCCAGTAGTATCCAGGGGAGTGCCCAAGAGACCCAGTACTTC
TRBJ1-4,many,TRBD1,TRBV27,CASGGQGPHLGEKLFF,TGTGCCAGCGGTGGACAGGGTCCCCACCTTGGGGAAAAACTGTTTTTT
TRBJ1-3,many,.,TRBV4-3,CASSQGTPNSGNTIYF,TGCGCCAGCAGCCAAGGGACACCGAACTCTGGAAACACCATATATTTT
TRBJ1-5,.,.,TRBV7-2,CASSLSWDSNQPQHF,TGTGCCAGCAGCTTAAGCTGGGATAGCAATCAGCCCCAGCATTTT
TRBJ1-4,many,.,TRBV30,CAWNTLQGGEKLFF,TGTGCCTGGAACACATTACAGGGAGGCGAAAAACTGTTTTTT
TRBJ1-1,many,.,TRBV29-1,CSVGMANTEAFF,TGCAGCGTTGGTATGGCTAACACTGAAGCTTTCTTT
TRBJ2-2,few,.,TRBV3-1,CASSQEGTGELFF,TGTGCCAGCAGCCAAGAGGGGACCGGGGAGCTGTTTTTT
TRBJ2-7,many,.,TRBV20-1,CSARPQAYEQYF,TGCAGTGCTAGACCTCAAGCCTACGAGCAGTACTTC
TRBJ2-2,many,.,TRBV25-1,CASSELSDDTGELFF,TGTGCCAGCAGTGAATTGTCTGATGACACCGGGGAGCTGTTTTTT
TRBJ1-2,many,TRBD1,TRBV7-2,CASSLDGTAASAYGYTF,TGTGCCAGCAGCTTAGACGGGACAGCCGCCTCCGCCTATGGCTACACCTTC
TRBJ1-2,.,.,TRBV10-3,CAISGATGTASSTSYGYTF,TGTGCCATCAGTGGAGCGACAGGAACGGCGAGCTCTACAAGCTATGGCTACACCTTC
TRBJ2-7,few,.,TRBV20-1,CSARGVPGDYEQYF,TGCAGTGCTAGAGGGGTGCCGGGAGACTACGAGCAGTACTTC
TRBJ1-5,many,.,TRBV21-1,CASSRRPRNQPQHF,TGTGCCAGCAGCAGACGACCTAGGAATCAGCCCCAGCATTTT
TRBJ2-2,many,.,TRBV7-3,CASSLIQGVTGELFF,TGTGCCAGCAGCTTAATCCAGGGAGTCACCGGGGAGCTGTTTTTT
TRBJ2-1,few,.,TRBV9,CASSLTGTPDYNEQFF,TGTGCCAGCAGCTTGACCGGGACACCGGACTACAATGAGCAGTTCTTC
TRBJ1-2,.,.,TRBV5-1,CASSFSGAYGYTF,TGCGCCAGCAGCTTTTCGGGGGCTTATGGCTACACCTTC
TRBJ2-2,many,.,TRBV4-3,CASSQARGSNTGELFF,TGCGCCAGCAGCCAAGCTCGGGGCTCGAACACCGGGGAGCTGTTTTTT
TRBJ2-1,many,.,TRBV12-3/TRBV12-4,CASSFGGGLSHNEQFF,TGTGCCAGCAGTTTTGGAGGGGGCCTTTCCCACAATGAGCAGTTCTTC
TRBJ1-2,.,.,TRBV28,CASSIYGHGGYTF,TGTGCCAGCAGTATCTACGGACACGGAGGCTACACCTTC
TRBJ1-4,few,.,TRBV18,CASSPPQPNNEKLFF,TGTGCCAGCTCACCACCGCAGCCTAATAATGAAAAACTGTTTTTT
TRBJ2-7,.,TRBD1,TRBV12-3/TRBV12-4,CASSPRTGPPYEQYF,TGTGCCAGCAGTCCTCGGACAGGGCCTCCCTACGAGCAGTACTTC
TRBJ2-1,.,TRBD1,TRBV12-3/TRBV12-4,CASTSEGQGSNEQFF,TGTGCCAGCACCTCAGAGGGACAGGGTTCCAATGAGCAGTTCTTC
TRBJ2-5,many,TRBD1,TRBV29-1,CSVEGGDRVRETQYF,TGCAGCGTTGAAGGGGGGGACAGGGTCCGAGAGACCCAGTACTTC
TRBJ1-1,many,TRBD1,TRBV6-1,CASSVSRTGETEAFF,TGTGCCAGCAGTGTTTCCCGGACAGGGGAGACTGAAGCTTTCTTT
TRBJ2-1,many,TRBD2,TRBV18,CASSSEEGLAGYNEQFF,TGTGCCAGCTCATCCGAGGAGGGACTAGCGGGCTACAATGAGCAGTTCTTC
TRBJ1-2,.,.,TRBV5-1,CASSSGGGTGGYTF,TGCGCCAGCAGCTCCGGAGGGGGAACGGGTGGCTACACCTTC
TRBJ2-3,few,.,TRBV3-1,CASSQEEDTQYF,TGTGCCAGCAGCCAGGAGGAAGATACGCAGTATTTT
TRBJ2-3,few,.,TRBV30,CAWSSGTSTDTQYF,TGTGCCTGGAGTTCTGGGACTAGCACAGATACGCAGTATTTT
TRBJ2-6,few,.,TRBV7-2,CASARSGANVLTF,TGTGCCAGCGCCCGTTCGGGGGCCAACGTCCTGACTTTC
TRBJ1-2,many,.,TRBV29-1,CSAGDHIAGYTF,TGCAGCGCCGGGGACCACATCGCTGGCTACACCTTC
TRBJ2-7,many,TRBD2,TRBV5-1,CASKTGTTTYEQYF,TGCGCCAGCAAAACCGGGACTACCACCTACGAGCAGTACTTC
TRBJ2-5,many,.,TRBV5-6,CASRLTAHSHF,TGTGCCAGCAGACTGACAGCCCATTCTCACTTC